This T cell receptor (beta chain) was sequenced for a study of T cells in Graves' hyperthyroidism and ophthalmopathy. Whole-study findings and limits: Clonotypes that were expanded in thyroid above 0.001 mostly appeared in blood too.

Graves' hyperthyroidism showing no ophthalmopathy progression within 18 months was considered stable. A patient was excluded if there was uncontrolled infection, other autoimmune disease, pregnancy or lactation. It was RNA transcripts that yielded the amplified TCR beta CDR3 regions. First-round RT-PCR targeting the TCR CDR3 was performed with the HTBI primer set. TCRdb re-derived calls from the multiplex PCR reads in MiXCR, one entry per CDR3 protein. The sample lists hundreds of thousands of distinct CDR3 sequences; 46% were seen once. The CDR3 contains 14 residues. Germline loops: CDR1 ENHRY, CDR2 SYGVKD. The V and J ends lost 5 bases and 3 bases, in that order; junction bases with no gene match: 6. To note about this clonotype: The antigen is not known.

The chain is built from TRBV10-3 and TRBJ2-5; 7 nucleotides agree with TRBD2. Sequenced material: peripheral blood or thyroid tissue (not recorded which). The source is a young woman with Graves' hyperthyroidism. CDR3 coding DNA: TGTGCCATCAGTTCCGGGAGGCGCGAAGAGACCCAGTACTTC. Its protein product is CAISSGRREETQYF.